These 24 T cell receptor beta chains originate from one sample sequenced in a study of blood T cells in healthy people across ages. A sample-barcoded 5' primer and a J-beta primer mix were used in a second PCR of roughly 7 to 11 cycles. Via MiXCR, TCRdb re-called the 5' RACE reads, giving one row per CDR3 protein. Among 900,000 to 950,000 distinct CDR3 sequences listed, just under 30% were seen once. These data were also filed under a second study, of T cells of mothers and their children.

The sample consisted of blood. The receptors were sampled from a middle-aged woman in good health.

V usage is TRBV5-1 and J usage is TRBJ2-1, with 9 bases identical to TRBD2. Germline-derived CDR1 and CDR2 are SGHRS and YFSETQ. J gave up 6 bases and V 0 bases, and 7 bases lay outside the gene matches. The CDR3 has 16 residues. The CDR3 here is CASSLAPSGEANEQFF. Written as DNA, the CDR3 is TGCGCCAGCAGCTTGGCCCCTAGCGGGGAGGCCAATGAGCAGTTCTTC.

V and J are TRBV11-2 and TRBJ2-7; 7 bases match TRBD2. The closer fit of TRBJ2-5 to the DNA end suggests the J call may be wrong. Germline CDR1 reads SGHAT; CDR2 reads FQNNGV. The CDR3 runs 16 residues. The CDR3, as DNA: TGTGCCAGCAGGCCCCAAGCGGGGTTCGGTGAGGAGACCCAGTACTTC. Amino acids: CASRPQAGFGEETQYF.

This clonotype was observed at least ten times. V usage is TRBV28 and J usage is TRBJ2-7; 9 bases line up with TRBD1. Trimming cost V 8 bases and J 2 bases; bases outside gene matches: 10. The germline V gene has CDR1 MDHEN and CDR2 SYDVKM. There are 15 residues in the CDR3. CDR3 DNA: TGTGCCAGCTCCACCACCGGGACAGGGACCTACGAGCAGTACTTC. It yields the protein CASSTTGTGTYEQYF.

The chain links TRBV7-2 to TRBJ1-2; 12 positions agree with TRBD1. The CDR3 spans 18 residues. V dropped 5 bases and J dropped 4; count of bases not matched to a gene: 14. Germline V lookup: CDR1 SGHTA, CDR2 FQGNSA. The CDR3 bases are TGTGCCAGCAGCAATTCCGGGACAGGGGGCAAGATCCCCTATGGCTACACCTTC. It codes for CASSNSGTGGKIPYGYTF.

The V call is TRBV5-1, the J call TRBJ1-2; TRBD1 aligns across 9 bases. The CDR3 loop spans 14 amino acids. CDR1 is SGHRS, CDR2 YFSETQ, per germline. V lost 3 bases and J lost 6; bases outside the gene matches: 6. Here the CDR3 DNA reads TGCGCCAGCAGCTCAGGGACAGGGATTGATGGCTACACCTTC. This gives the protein CASSSGTGIDGYTF.

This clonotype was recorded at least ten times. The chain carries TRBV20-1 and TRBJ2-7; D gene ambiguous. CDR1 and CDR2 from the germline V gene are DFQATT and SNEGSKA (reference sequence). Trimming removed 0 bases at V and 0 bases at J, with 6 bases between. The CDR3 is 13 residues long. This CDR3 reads CSARDDPSYEQYF. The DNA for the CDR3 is TGCAGTGCTAGAGATGACCCCTCCTACGAGCAGTACTTC.

CDR3 amino acids: CASSFRTVYTEAFF. The CDR3 DNA reads as TGTGCCAGCAGCTTCCGGACAGTCTACACTGAAGCTTTCTTT. The chain joins TRBV5-6 to TRBJ1-1; possible D gene TRBD1, 6 bases. Trimming took 2 bases from V and 3 from J, leaving 11 bases between them. Germline V gene data show CDR1 as SGHDT and CDR2 as YYEEEE. The CDR3 totals 14 residues.

The CDR3 sequence is CASSQDKGIPNTEAFF. The CDR3 nucleotides are TGCGCCAGCAGCCAAGATAAGGGGATCCCGAACACTGAAGCTTTCTTT. The chain combines TRBV4-3 with TRBJ1-1, with D tentatively TRBD1 (5 bases). Trimming removed 0 bases at V and 1 base at J, with 12 bases between. The CDR3 spans 16 residues. The germline V gene has CDR1 LGHNA and CDR2 YSLEER.

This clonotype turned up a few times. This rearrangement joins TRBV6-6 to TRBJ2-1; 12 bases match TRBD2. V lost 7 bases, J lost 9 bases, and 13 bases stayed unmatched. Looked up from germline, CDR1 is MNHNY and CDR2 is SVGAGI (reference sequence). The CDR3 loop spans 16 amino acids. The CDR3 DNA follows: TGTGCCAGCACGACTAGCGGGGGTTTCTACGGCACTGAGCAGTTCTTC. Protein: CASTTSGGFYGTEQFF.

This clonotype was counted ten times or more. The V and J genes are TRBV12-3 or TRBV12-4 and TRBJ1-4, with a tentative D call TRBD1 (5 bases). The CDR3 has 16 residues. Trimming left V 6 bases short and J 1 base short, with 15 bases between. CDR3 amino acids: CASSPWDQGTNEKLFF. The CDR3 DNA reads TGTGCCAGCAGCCCCTGGGACCAGGGAACTAATGAAAAACTGTTTTTT.

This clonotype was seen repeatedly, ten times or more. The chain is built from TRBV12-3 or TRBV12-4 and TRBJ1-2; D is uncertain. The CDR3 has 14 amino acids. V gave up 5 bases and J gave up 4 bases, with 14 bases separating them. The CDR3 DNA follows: TGTGCCAGCAGTGAAACAGTAGTCGTCTATGGCTACACCTTC. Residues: CASSETVVVYGYTF.

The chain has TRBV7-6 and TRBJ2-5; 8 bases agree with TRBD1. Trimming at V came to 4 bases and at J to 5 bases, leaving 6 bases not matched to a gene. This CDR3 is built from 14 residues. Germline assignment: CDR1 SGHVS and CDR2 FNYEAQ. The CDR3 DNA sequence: TGTGCCAGCAGCTACAAGACAGGGGCCGAGACCCAGTACTTC. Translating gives CASSYKTGAETQYF.

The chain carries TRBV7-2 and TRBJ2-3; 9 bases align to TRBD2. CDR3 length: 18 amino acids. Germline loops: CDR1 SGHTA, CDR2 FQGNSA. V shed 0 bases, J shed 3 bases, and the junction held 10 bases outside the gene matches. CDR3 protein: CASSLARLAGIRTDTQYF. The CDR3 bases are TGTGCCAGCAGCTTAGCTCGGCTAGCGGGGATCAGGACAGATACGCAGTATTTT.

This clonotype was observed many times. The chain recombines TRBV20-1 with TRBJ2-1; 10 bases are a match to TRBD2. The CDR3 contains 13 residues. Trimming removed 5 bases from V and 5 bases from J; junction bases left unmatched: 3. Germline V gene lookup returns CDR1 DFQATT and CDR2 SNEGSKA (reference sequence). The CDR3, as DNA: TGCAGTGCTGCCGGGACTAGCGACAATGAGCAGTTCTTC. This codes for CSAAGTSDNEQFF.

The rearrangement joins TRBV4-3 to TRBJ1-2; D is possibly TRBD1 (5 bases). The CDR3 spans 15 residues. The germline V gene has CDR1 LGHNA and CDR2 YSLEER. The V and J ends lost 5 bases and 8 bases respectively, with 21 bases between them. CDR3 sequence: CASSVSGTVRYGYTF. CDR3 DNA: TGCGCCAGCAGCGTGTCAGGGACTGTCCGCTACGGCTACACCTTC.

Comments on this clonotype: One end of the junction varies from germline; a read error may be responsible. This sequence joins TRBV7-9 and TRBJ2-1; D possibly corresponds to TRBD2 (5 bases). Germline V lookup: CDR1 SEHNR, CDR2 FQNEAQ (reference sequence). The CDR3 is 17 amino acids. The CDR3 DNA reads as TGTGTCAGCAGCTGGTGGGGAGCCGTCACCTCCTACAATGAGCAGTTCTTC. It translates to CVSSWWGAVTSYNEQFF.

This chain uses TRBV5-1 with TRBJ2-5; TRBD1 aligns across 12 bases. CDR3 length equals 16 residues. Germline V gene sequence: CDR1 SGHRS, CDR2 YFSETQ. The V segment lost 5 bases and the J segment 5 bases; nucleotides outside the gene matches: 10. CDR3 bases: TGCGCCAGCAGTCTAGGGACAGGGGGCTTTTCGGAGACCCAGTACTTC. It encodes CASSLGTGGFSETQYF.

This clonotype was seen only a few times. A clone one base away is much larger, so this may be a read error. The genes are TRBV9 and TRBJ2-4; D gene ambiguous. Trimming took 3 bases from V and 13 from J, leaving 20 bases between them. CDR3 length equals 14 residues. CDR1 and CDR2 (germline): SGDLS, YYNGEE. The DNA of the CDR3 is TGTGCCAGCAGCGGGACGGCTTCCTCACTAACGCAGTACTTC. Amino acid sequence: CASSGTASSLTQYF.

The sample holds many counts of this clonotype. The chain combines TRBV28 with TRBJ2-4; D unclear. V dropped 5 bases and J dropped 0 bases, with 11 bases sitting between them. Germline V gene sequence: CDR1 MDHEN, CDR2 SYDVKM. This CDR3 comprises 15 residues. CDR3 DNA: TGTGCCAGCAGTCCCTTCCAGGTAGCCAAAAACATTCAGTACTTC. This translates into CASSPFQVAKNIQYF. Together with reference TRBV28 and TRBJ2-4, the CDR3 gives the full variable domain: DVKVTQSSRYLVKRTGEKVFLECVQDMDHENMFWYRQDPGLGLRLIYFSYDVKMKEKGDIPEGYSVSREKKERFSLILESASTNQTSMYLCASSPFQVAKNIQYFGAGTRLSVL.

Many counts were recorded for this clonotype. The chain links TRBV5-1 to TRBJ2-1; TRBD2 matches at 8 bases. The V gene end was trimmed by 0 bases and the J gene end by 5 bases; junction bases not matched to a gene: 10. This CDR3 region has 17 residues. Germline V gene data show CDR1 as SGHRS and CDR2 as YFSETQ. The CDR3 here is CASSLEGRGAVNNEQFF. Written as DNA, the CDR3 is TGCGCCAGCAGCTTGGAGGGGCGGGGGGCCGTTAACAATGAGCAGTTCTTC.

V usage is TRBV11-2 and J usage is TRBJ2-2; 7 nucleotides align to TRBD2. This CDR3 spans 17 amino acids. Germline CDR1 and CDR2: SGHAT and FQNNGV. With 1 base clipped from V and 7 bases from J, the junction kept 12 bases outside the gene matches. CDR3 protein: CASSLAEGGRKVGELFF. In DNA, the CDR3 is TGTGCCAGCAGCTTAGCTGAGGGAGGGAGGAAGGTCGGGGAGCTGTTTTTT. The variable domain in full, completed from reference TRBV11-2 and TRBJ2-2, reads EAGVAQSPRYKIIEKRQSVAFWCNPISGHATLYWYQQILGQGPKLLIQFQNNGVVDDSQLPKDRFSAERLKGVDSTLKIQPAKLEDSAVYLCASSLAEGGRKVGELFFGEGSRLTVL.

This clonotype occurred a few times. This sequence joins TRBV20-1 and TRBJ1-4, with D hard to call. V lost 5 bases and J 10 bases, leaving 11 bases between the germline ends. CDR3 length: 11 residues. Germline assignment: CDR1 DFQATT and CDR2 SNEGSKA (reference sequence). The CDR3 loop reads CSAGLWGKLFF. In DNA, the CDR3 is TGCAGTGCTGGCCTGTGGGGAAAACTGTTTTTT.

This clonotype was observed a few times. The CDR3 reads CASSVPQGAVAEAFF. The CDR3, as DNA: TGCGCCAGCAGCGTCCCACAGGGGGCGGTGGCTGAAGCTTTCTTT. The chain uses TRBV5-1 and TRBJ1-1, with 9 nucleotides matching TRBD1. The ends lost 4 bases at V and 6 bases at J; junction bases unmatched: 10. The CDR3 extends over 15 amino acids. The germline CDR1 and CDR2 sequences are SGHRS and YFSETQ.

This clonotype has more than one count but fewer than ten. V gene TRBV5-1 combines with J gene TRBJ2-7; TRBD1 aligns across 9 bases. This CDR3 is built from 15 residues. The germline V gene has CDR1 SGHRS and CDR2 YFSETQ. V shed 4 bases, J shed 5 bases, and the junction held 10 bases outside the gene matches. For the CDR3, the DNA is TGCGCCAGCAGCCGCGGGGACAGGGTGGTCCACGAGCAGTACTTC. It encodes CASSRGDRVVHEQYF.